A single sample is the source of the 4 T cell receptor beta chains below, sequenced in a study of response to subunit inactivated influenza vaccine. TCRdb re-called the RT-PCR reads with MiXCR, one entry per CDR3 protein. The sample shows hundreds of thousands of distinct CDR3 sequences, approximately 11% of them seen only once. The sample was also linked to a second study, of T cells expressing NK-cell markers. Per that paper: Making the TCR beta cDNA relied on 5'RACE template switching with UMIs.

The source was PBMCs from blood, collected on the day of vaccination. These receptors were taken from a man aged 50 or older who received an inactivated influenza vaccine.

The rearrangement joins TRBV28 to TRBJ2-7; D gene ambiguous. Trimming stripped 5 bases from V and 3 bases from J, with 17 bases between. CDR1 is MDHEN, CDR2 SYDVKM, per germline. The CDR3 spans 15 residues. The CDR3 sequence is CASSHPRAPSYEQYF. CDR3 DNA sequence: TGTGCCAGCAGTCATCCTAGGGCCCCGAGCTACGAGCAGTACTTC. Complete variable domain (other parts from reference TRBV28 and TRBJ2-7): DVKVTQSSRYLVKRTGEKVFLECVQDMDHENMFWYRQDPGLGLRLIYFSYDVKMKEKGDIPEGYSVSREKKERFSLILESASTNQTSMYLCASSHPRAPSYEQYFGPGTRLTVT.

This clonotype has a count of ten or more. This chain links TRBV27 with TRBJ1-1; no firm D call. This CDR3 is built from 13 residues. CDR1 is MNHEY, CDR2 SMNVEV, per germline (reference sequence). V was clipped by 3 bases and J by 4 bases, with 9 bases between them. The CDR3 DNA is TGTGCCAGCAGTTTGATGGAGAGCACTGAAGCTTTCTTT. Amino acids: CASSLMESTEAFF.

J is TRBJ2-1 and V is TRBV20-1; TRBD1 agrees at 9 bases. Germline loops: CDR1 DFQATT, CDR2 SNEGSKA (reference sequence). The ends lost 4 bases at V and 9 bases at J; junction bases unmatched: 7. This CDR3 contains 13 residues. The CDR3 here is CSATRDRVSEQFF. The DNA of the CDR3 is TGCAGTGCTACTCGGGACAGGGTTAGTGAGCAGTTCTTC.

The V and J genes are TRBV4-2 and TRBJ1-4, with D possibly TRBD1 on 6 matching bases. Germline V lookup: CDR1 LGHNA, CDR2 YNFKEQ. Trimming stripped 3 bases from V and 0 bases from J, with 29 bases between. This CDR3 has 22 amino acids. The DNA of the CDR3 is TGTGCCAGCAGCCATGATACCTACCGGGGAACCGGGACACCTGCAACTAATGAAAAACTGTTTTTT. Amino acids: CASSHDTYRGTGTPATNEKLFF.